This TCR beta chain appears in the sequencing data of a study of shared clonotypes between healthy human individuals. Study-level background: The study used three CD4 naive, three CD4 memory, two CD8 naive and one CD8 memory plate per donor. Findings and caveats of the study: The generation probabilities recorded for non-shared clonotypes fell below those of clonotypes shared by all four donors.

For this clone: Its antigen is currently unknown.

Germline CDR1 LGHNA, CDR2 YSLEER. The V and J ends lost 8 bases and 3 bases respectively, with 13 bases between them. The CDR3 sequence is 14 residues long. It was CD45RO-negative cells, positively selected for CCR7, that made up naive CD8 cells, with terminally differentiated effector memory CD45RA+ cells excluded. The table came from immunoSEQ multiplex PCR; TCRdb's copy has only in-frame clones and leaves some out. Of roughly 2,000,000 clones in the sample, approximately 92% were seen once. This clonotype was sampled from a young man in good health. Some clones in this sample may be carry-over from other donors' samples. This chain uses TRBV4-3 with TRBJ2-2, with a weak D call TRBD1 (5 bases). Sequencing was carried out using naive CD8+ T cells from PBMCs. CDR3 region: CASRAGRYTGELFF. The CDR3 nucleotides are TGCGCCAGCCGTGCAGGGCGGTACACCGGGGAGCTGTTTTTT.